The 19 T cell receptor beta chains in this list originate from one sample, sequenced in a study of shared clonotypes between healthy human individuals. The table came from immunoSEQ multiplex PCR; TCRdb's copy has only in-frame clones and leaves some out. The sample holds millions of clones, approximately 90% seen once. The sample comprised naive CD4+ T cells sorted from blood. The subset was: CD45RA+ positively selected. These receptors originate from a man younger than 35 in good health.

The V call is TRBV5-1, the J call TRBJ2-5; a possible D gene is TRBD1 (5 bases). This CDR3 is built from 14 residues. V was cut by 4 bases and J by 0 bases, with 10 bases left in between. From germline, CDR1 is SGHRS and CDR2 YFSETQ. The CDR3 here is CASSKQENQETQYF. The CDR3 nucleotides are TGCGCCAGCAGCAAACAGGAGAACCAAGAGACCCAGTACTTC.

This chain uses TRBV9 with TRBJ2-1, with 8 bases lining up with TRBD2. CDR1 and CDR2 (germline): SGDLS, YYNGEE. Trimming cost V 0 bases and J 6 bases; bases outside gene matches: 8. The CDR3 runs 16 residues. Here the CDR3 DNA reads TGTGCCAGCAGCGTAGTGGCCAGCGGGAGACTCAATGAGCAGTTCTTC. It is translated as CASSVVASGRLNEQFF.

The V gene is TRBV5-4, the J gene TRBJ2-3; weak D call: TRBD2 (6 bases). The ends were cut back, 10 bases at V and 2 bases at J, with 17 bases in the middle. Germline V CDR1 and CDR2: SGHNT, YYREEE (reference sequence). This CDR3 is 14 amino acids long. CDR3 coding DNA: TGTGCCGGCGCGAGGGGCGGGACCACAGATACGCAGTATTTT. It encodes CAGARGGTTDTQYF.

The chain combines TRBV14 with TRBJ1-4; D may be TRBD1 (5 bases). This CDR3 has 15 amino acids. CDR1 is SGHDN and CDR2 is FVKESK in the germline V gene. Trimming stripped 1 base from V and 7 bases from J, with 13 bases between. DNA of the CDR3: TGTGCCAGCAGCCAAGGGGGCAGGGCGACTGAAAAACTGTTTTTT. Its protein product is CASSQGGRATEKLFF.

The CDR3 bases are TGTGCCAGCAGTGAGGCCGGATCGAAGCTCTATGGCTACACCTTC. This codes for CASSEAGSKLYGYTF. V and J are TRBV25-1 and TRBJ1-2; D remains ambiguous. Germline CDR1 MGHDK, CDR2 SYGVNS. Trimming cost V 3 bases and J 4 bases, with 15 bases left between them. The CDR3 has 15 amino acids.

In this sample, this clone turned up once. The V call is TRBV6-6, the J call TRBJ1-2; 9 nucleotides align to TRBD1. The germline V gene has CDR1 MNHNY and CDR2 SVGAGI (reference sequence). This CDR3 comprises 14 residues. J was trimmed by 8 bases and V by 2 bases; bases with no gene match: 6. The CDR3 bases are TGTGCCAGCAGTTACACCATCGACAGGGGGGGCTACACCTTC. Its protein product is CASSYTIDRGGYTF.

The V gene is TRBV19, the J gene TRBJ2-2; D is unclear. The CDR3 has 13 residues. Germline loops: CDR1 LNHDA, CDR2 SQIVND (reference sequence). V lost 6 bases, J lost 4 bases, and 9 bases lay in between. CDR3 amino acids: CASRRERTGELFF. The CDR3 DNA is TGTGCCAGTAGAAGGGAACGCACCGGGGAGCTGTTTTTT.

The chain links TRBV2 to TRBJ2-1; no clear D. V gave up 2 bases and J gave up 4 bases, with 6 bases separating them. This CDR3 has 13 residues. Germline-derived CDR1 and CDR2 are SNHLY and FYNNEI. The CDR3 loop is CASSELVYNEQFF. The DNA for the CDR3 is TGTGCCAGCAGTGAATTGGTTTACAATGAGCAGTTCTTC.

To note about this clone: This same CDR3 is encoded by further DNA sequences in the sample. V usage is TRBV10-3 and J usage is TRBJ2-7; D gene ambiguous. Germline V CDR1 and CDR2: ENHRY, SYGVKD. Trimming took off 3 bases at V and 3 bases at J, with 6 bases between the two ends. This CDR3 comprises 12 residues. CDR3: CAISEQSYEQYF. The CDR3 region has the DNA TGTGCCATCAGTGAACAGAGCTACGAGCAGTACTTC.

This clone was picked up one time. V usage is TRBV18 and J usage is TRBJ1-5; D may be TRBD1 (6 bases). CDR3 size: 14 residues. Trimming removed 6 bases from V and 5 bases from J, with 14 bases in between. Germline values: CDR1 KGHSH, CDR2 LQKENI. The CDR3 spells CASSMGQGDQPQHF. For the CDR3, the DNA is TGTGCCAGCTCGATGGGACAAGGGGATCAGCCCCAGCATTTT.

This clone has just one count. This sequence joins TRBV5-3 and TRBJ1-5, with 8 bases that match TRBD1. TRBV5-3 is flagged as an ORF with uncertain function. With 4 bases clipped from V and 6 bases from J, the junction kept 6 bases outside the gene matches. This CDR3 has 14 amino acids. CDR3 amino acids: CARSNDRGCQPQHF. The DNA of the CDR3 is TGTGCCAGAAGCAATGACAGGGGCTGTCAGCCCCAGCATTTT.

CDR3 DNA sequence: TGTGCCTGGAGTAAGGCTGTGAATGAAAAACTGTTTTTT. This translates into CAWSKAVNEKLFF. J is TRBJ1-4 and V is TRBV30; unclear D gene. Germline V CDR1 and CDR2: GTSNPN, SVGIG (reference sequence). CDR3 length: 13 residues. V lost 2 bases and J lost 5, with 9 bases in between.

The chain combines TRBV18 with TRBJ2-7, with D possibly being TRBD1 or TRBD2 (5 bases each). This CDR3 is 14 amino acids long. The V end lost 3 bases, the J end lost 5 bases, and 14 bases lay between the germline ends. Germline V gene data show CDR1 as KGHSH and CDR2 as LQKENI. The DNA for the CDR3 is TGTGCCAGCTCACCGGGGGTGGAGGTCCACGAGCAGTACTTC. Protein product: CASSPGVEVHEQYF.

The chain links TRBV9 to TRBJ2-5; D is unresolved. This CDR3 is built from 14 residues. Germline V gives CDR1 SGDLS, CDR2 YYNGEE. V lost 0 bases and J 5 bases, leaving 11 bases between the germline ends. In nucleotides, the CDR3 is TGTGCCAGCAGCGTAGCTCCGGTGGGGGAGACCCAGTACTTC. Protein product: CASSVAPVGETQYF. Full variable domain (outside the CDR3, taken from reference TRBV9 and TRBJ2-5): DSGVTQTPKHLITATGQRVTLRCSPRSGDLSVYWYQQSLDQGLQFLIQYYNGEERAKGNILERFSAQQFPDLHSELNLSSLELGDSALYFCASSVAPVGETQYFGPGTRLLVL.

V gene TRBV27 combines with J gene TRBJ2-3, with 7 bases lining up with TRBD2. The V and J ends lost 6 bases and 8 bases, in that order; junction bases with no gene match: 8. The CDR3 runs to 13 residues. CDR1 is MNHEY, CDR2 SMNVEV, per germline (reference sequence). In DNA form, the CDR3 reads TGTGCCAGCAGCCCCTCAGGCGGGGGTACGCAGTATTTT. It translates to CASSPSGGGTQYF.

Points on this clone: Other DNA sequences in the sample encode the same CDR3. V gene TRBV5-1 combines with J gene TRBJ1-4; weak D call: TRBD1 (5 bases). The CDR3 contains 14 residues. Germline V gives CDR1 SGHRS, CDR2 YFSETQ. Trimming pared 0 bases from V and 5 bases from J, leaving 8 bases between. The CDR3 spells CASSLGGGNEKLFF. In DNA, the CDR3 is TGCGCCAGCAGCTTGGGCGGGGGAAATGAAAAACTGTTTTTT.

The rearrangement uses TRBV6-5 and TRBJ1-1, with D possibly TRBD1 on 6 matching bases. CDR1 MNHEY and CDR2 SVGAGI come from the germline V gene. CDR3 length: 14 amino acids. Trimming stripped 3 bases from V and 7 bases from J, with 15 bases between. The CDR3 reads CASSYTPGTFEAFF. The CDR3 DNA is TGTGCCAGCAGTTATACCCCCGGGACATTTGAAGCTTTCTTT.

This chain links TRBV6-5 with TRBJ1-4; TRBD1 might be the D (5 bases). V was trimmed by 6 bases and J by 15 bases, leaving 17 bases between them. This CDR3 comprises 12 residues. Per germline, CDR1 MNHEY and CDR2 SVGAGI. CDR3 sequence: CASRSPRDAVFF. In DNA form, the CDR3 reads TGTGCCAGCAGATCTCCTCGGGACGCAGTGTTTTTT.

The chain has TRBV29-1 and TRBJ1-2; D may be TRBD1 (5 bases). The germline gives CDR1 SQVTM, CDR2 ANQGSEA. Trimming removed 4 bases at V and 1 base at J, with 10 bases between. The CDR3 totals 13 residues. The CDR3 sequence: CSVGVGGNYGYTF. The DNA for the CDR3 is TGCAGCGTTGGGGTTGGGGGTAACTATGGCTACACCTTC.